A single sample is the source of the 21 T cell receptor beta chains below, sequenced in a study of identifying expanded T cells in peripheral blood. Repertoires were generated with immunoSEQ multiplex PCR, while TCRdb's copy carries only in-frame clones and drops some. In the table there are more than 95,000 clones, roughly 82% of which are singletons. Sequencing used blood. The source is a person aged 18 to 75 in good health.

The CDR3 spells CASSQRETVASSGNTIYF. For the CDR3, the DNA is TGTGCCAGCAGCCAAAGGGAGACAGTCGCAAGCTCTGGAAACACCATATATTTT. The chain joins TRBV6-7 to TRBJ1-3; a weak D match, TRBD1 (5 bases). Being an ORF, TRBV6-7 has a function that is uncertain. The CDR3 sequence is 18 residues long. V lost 6 bases and J lost 0, with 21 bases in between.

DNA for the CDR3: TGTGCCACCCGGGACAGGGCCTTAGCCAAAAACATTCAGTACTTC. It encodes CATRDRALAKNIQYF. The chain links TRBV11-3 to TRBJ2-4, with TRBD1 identical over 9 bases. The CDR3 is made up of 15 amino acids. The germline CDR1 and CDR2 sequences are SGHNT and YENEEA. With 10 bases clipped from V and 0 bases from J, the junction kept 7 bases outside the gene matches.

In its sample, this clone ranks as medium-sized (0.01 to 0.1%). This chain joins TRBV15 and TRBJ1-2; TRBD1 matches 8 bases. This CDR3 is 16 amino acids long. The trim removed 3 bases at V and 3 bases at J, leaving 9 bases unmatched. The V gene's germline CDR1 is LNHNV and CDR2 YYDKDF (reference sequence). The CDR3 nucleotides are TGTGCCACCAGCAGTCTATTCCAGGGGGCCCACTATGGCTACACCTTC. This encodes CATSSLFQGAHYGYTF. The full variable domain, rest sourced from reference TRBV15 and TRBJ1-2, is DAMVIQNPRYQVTQFGKPVTLSCSQTLNHNVMYWYQQKSSQAPKLLFHYYDKDFNNEADTPDNFQSRRPNTSFCFLDIRSPGLGDTAMYLCATSSLFQGAHYGYTFGSGTRLTVV.

This clone came up once. V usage is TRBV5-4 and J usage is TRBJ2-3; the match to TRBD2 covers 11 bases. Trimming took 0 bases from V and 4 from J; bases not matched to a gene: 10. The germline V gene encodes CDR1 SGHNT and CDR2 YYREEE (reference sequence). The CDR3 consists of 18 residues. The CDR3: CASSLAVASGGRADTQYF. The CDR3 coding sequence is TGTGCCAGCAGCTTGGCCGTGGCTAGCGGGGGGCGTGCAGATACGCAGTATTTT.

The V and J genes are TRBV4-1 and TRBJ1-5; the match to TRBD1 covers 9 bases. The CDR3 has 15 residues. J lost 2 bases, V lost 4 bases, and 3 bases had no gene match. Germline lookup yields CDR1 MGHRA and CDR2 YSYEKL. The CDR3 here is CASSPRDRGNQPQHF. The CDR3 DNA follows: TGCGCCAGCAGCCCCAGGGACAGGGGCAATCAGCCCCAGCATTTT.

V is TRBV9 and J is TRBJ2-7, with D unresolved. The length of the CDR3 is 14 residues. Per the germline V gene, CDR1 is SGDLS and CDR2 is YYNGEE. V gave up 0 bases and J gave up 3 bases, with 10 bases separating them. Written as DNA, the CDR3 is TGTGCCAGCAGCGTAGGGACGACCCGCTACGAGCAGTACTTC. Translated, it gives CASSVGTTRYEQYF.

The CDR3 DNA follows: TGTGCCAGCAGTCCGTACAGTTCCCCTAGGCGGGGAAGGCCCAAAAACATTCAGTACTTC. Translated, it gives CASSPYSSPRRGRPKNIQYF. The chain uses TRBV28 and TRBJ2-4; tentative D call: TRBD2 (6 bases). The CDR3 loop spans 20 amino acids. Trimming stripped 5 bases from V and 2 bases from J, with 28 bases between. The germline CDR1 and CDR2 sequences are MDHEN and SYDVKM. The variable domain in full, with the rest retrieved from reference TRBV28 and TRBJ2-4, is DVKVTQSSRYLVKRTGEKVFLECVQDMDHENMFWYRQDPGLGLRLIYFSYDVKMKEKGDIPEGYSVSREKKERFSLILESASTNQTSMYLCASSPYSSPRRGRPKNIQYFGAGTRLSVL.

The chain uses TRBV7-9 and TRBJ2-5, with D possibly being TRBD2 (5 bases). Germline V gene data show CDR1 as SEHNR and CDR2 as FQNEAQ (reference sequence). The CDR3 is 14 amino acids. Deletions cut 4 bases from V and 4 bases from J, with 13 bases between. Here the CDR3 reads CASSSQAGVETQYF. As DNA, the CDR3 is TGTGCCAGCAGCTCTCAGGCCGGGGTAGAGACCCAGTACTTC.

This sequence joins TRBV25-1 and TRBJ2-1; D assignment may be TRBD1 or TRBD2 (6 bases each). Germline V CDR1 and CDR2: MGHDK, SYGVNS. This CDR3 is built from 16 residues. Trimming cost V 2 bases and J 4 bases, with 15 bases left between them. The CDR3 reads CASSEGDRGAYNEQFF. The CDR3 nucleotides are TGTGCCAGCAGTGAAGGGGATAGGGGGGCGTACAATGAGCAGTTCTTC.

This clone has more than one count but fewer than ten. V and J are TRBV10-2 and TRBJ1-1, with D uncertain. CDR1 and CDR2 (germline): WSHSY, SAAADI. Trimming shortened V by 2 bases and J by 5 bases, and 12 bases separated the two germline ends. The CDR3 totals 14 residues. The CDR3 loop is CASSEGPPPTEAFF. DNA for the CDR3: TGCGCCAGCAGTGAGGGCCCTCCCCCGACTGAAGCTTTCTTT.

This clone was seen just once. V usage is TRBV5-1 and J usage is TRBJ1-2, with 8 bases aligning to TRBD1. The germline CDR1 and CDR2 sequences are SGHRS and YFSETQ. The CDR3 loop spans 14 amino acids. V shed 2 bases and J 4 bases; nucleotides not matched to a gene: 4. The CDR3: CASSFSGGLYGYTF. CDR3 in DNA: TGCGCCAGCAGCTTTTCAGGGGGCCTCTATGGCTACACCTTC.

This clone is a singleton in its sample. The rearrangement links TRBV30 to TRBJ1-5; D possibly corresponds to TRBD1 (6 bases). Trimming took 3 bases from V and 3 from J, leaving 12 bases between them. Germline loops: CDR1 GTSNPN, CDR2 SVGIG (reference sequence). The CDR3 is 14 residues long. The CDR3 reads CAWSGTGYNQPQHF. The CDR3 DNA reads TGTGCCTGGAGCGGTACAGGGTACAATCAGCCCCAGCATTTT.

This chain connects TRBV18 to TRBJ2-1; 8 bases line up with TRBD2. Germline loops: CDR1 KGHSH, CDR2 LQKENI. The V gene end was trimmed by 0 bases and the J gene end by 0 bases; junction bases not matched to a gene: 4. CDR3 length: 17 residues. CDR3 DNA: TGTGCCAGCTCACCACCGAAAGCGGGGGCCTCCTACAATGAGCAGTTCTTC. Encoded protein: CASSPPKAGASYNEQFF.

Regarding this clone: Distinct nucleotide sequences in the sample also encode this CDR3. The V and J genes are TRBV18 and TRBJ1-1; D remains unclear. Germline V CDR1 and CDR2: KGHSH, LQKENI. V was pared by 3 bases and J by 1 base, with 6 bases between. This CDR3 is 13 amino acids long. CDR3 nucleotides: TGTGCCAGCTCACCGGGTCAGAACACTGAAGCTTTCTTT. It translates to CASSPGQNTEAFF.

The chain is built from TRBV9 and TRBJ2-7; D possibly corresponds to TRBD1 (6 bases). Trimming removed 0 bases from V and 6 bases from J, with 13 bases in between. The CDR3 is 14 amino acids. CDR1 is SGDLS, CDR2 YYNGEE, per germline. CDR3 loop: CASSVAPKGGEQYF. The CDR3 DNA is TGTGCCAGCAGCGTAGCCCCTAAAGGGGGCGAGCAGTACTTC. The whole variable domain, filled in from reference TRBV9 and TRBJ2-7, reads DSGVTQTPKHLITATGQRVTLRCSPRSGDLSVYWYQQSLDQGLQFLIQYYNGEERAKGNILERFSAQQFPDLHSELNLSSLELGDSALYFCASSVAPKGGEQYFGPGTRLTVT.

The V gene is TRBV18, the J gene TRBJ1-4; D unresolved. The CDR3 contains 17 residues. CDR1 and CDR2 (germline): KGHSH, LQKENI. V lost 2 bases and J 0 bases, leaving 13 bases between the germline ends. The DNA of the CDR3 is TGTGCCAGCTCACCATACGTAATACAGTCAACTAATGAAAAACTGTTTTTT. Amino acids: CASSPYVIQSTNEKLFF.

The chain links TRBV6-1 to TRBJ1-6; 10 nucleotides align to TRBD1. The trim removed 4 bases at V and 7 bases at J, leaving 10 bases unmatched. From germline, CDR1 is MNHNS and CDR2 SASEGT. CDR3 size: 17 residues. CDR3: CASSVAPKGQGNSPLHF. In nucleotides, the CDR3 is TGTGCCAGCAGTGTTGCCCCCAAGGGACAGGGGAATTCACCCCTCCACTTT.

This chain uses TRBV5-8 with TRBJ2-2; D is uncertain. The CDR3 extends over 14 amino acids. Between the trimmed V and J ends, which lost 1 base and 3 bases, there was a span of 7 bases. The germline V gene encodes CDR1 SGHTS and CDR2 YDEGEE. The CDR3 region is CASSLWLYTGELFF. CDR3 in DNA: TGTGCCAGCAGCTTGTGGCTCTACACCGGGGAGCTGTTTTTT.

The V and J genes are TRBV28 and TRBJ1-1, with TRBD1 matching 7 bases. This CDR3 is 17 amino acids long. V dropped 2 bases and J dropped 1; count of bases not matched to a gene: 10. Germline V gives CDR1 MDHEN, CDR2 SYDVKM. The CDR3, as DNA: TGTGCCAGCAGTTTACCCCAGCCCGGACAGGCGAACACTGAAGCTTTCTTT. This translates into CASSLPQPGQANTEAFF.

This chain connects TRBV6-4 to TRBJ2-1; the match to TRBD2 covers 9 bases. The germline V gene encodes CDR1 MRHNA and CDR2 SNTAGT. V shed 3 bases and J 6 bases; nucleotides not matched to a gene: 6. This CDR3 is 15 amino acids long. CDR3 amino acids: CASSETGLARNEQFF. CDR3 bases: TGTGCCAGCAGTGAGACGGGACTAGCCCGCAATGAGCAGTTCTTC.

V gene TRBV12-5 combines with J gene TRBJ2-7, with 9 nucleotides matching TRBD2. Germline assignment: CDR1 LGHNT and CDR2 FRNRAP. V shed 3 bases and J 1 base; nucleotides not matched to a gene: 10. The CDR3 runs 17 residues. CDR3 coding DNA: TGTGCTAGTGGTTTTCTAATTAGCGGGGGTCCTTCCTACGAGCAGTACTTC. It codes for CASGFLISGGPSYEQYF.